This is a list of T cell receptor beta chains from one sample in a study of blood T cell repertoires in COVID-19. TCRdb keeps only in-frame clones here, not all; method: immunoSEQ multiplex PCR. Among roughly 200,000 clones, roughly 86% were seen once, and the ten largest hold 9.5% to 13%. Sequencing used peripheral blood. Source of these receptors: a woman aged 45-59 years with COVID-19, enrolled during active disease. Each CDR3 is given with its conserved first and last residue. The order of the fields is V gene, CDR3 protein.

TRBV6-5,CASRDWTGYGYTF
TRBV15,CATSRGKETGANIQYF
TRBV6-6,CASSGGGAGELFF
TRBV3-1/TRBV3-2,CASSHPGGAGNTIYF
TRBV13,CASSLIGGVSDTQYF
TRBV3-1/TRBV3-2,CASSQARGGVAGLNGQFF
TRBV9,CASSGRRGRELYGYTF
TRBV24-1,CATEGTSGVSDTQYF
TRBV7-2,CASSLAGTGAGETQYF
TRBV19,CASSPGTGQETQYF
TRBV15,CATSRDRTGPGEKLFF
TRBV7-9,CASSLVAGSSYEQYF
TRBV6-5,CASSDDRFTEAFF
TRBV7-3,CASSLTITGPDSGANVLTF
TRBV2,CASSGKGVASTDTQYF
TRBV14,CASSQVRGDGYTF
TRBV6-2/TRBV6-3,CASSFALSGKLFF
TRBV5-1,CASSPQAATAKNIQYF
TRBV9,CASSVETGTYEQYF
TRBV5-1,CASSLGTGKDTQYF
TRBV7-8,CASSLTASGKYEQYF
TRBV19,CASSIRAGDRNEQFF
TRBV7-2,CASSFTGHPAQEAFF
TRBV11-2,CASSRLRLPSNYGYTF
TRBV19,CASSMRSRQNSPLHF
TRBV7-9,CASSPSDRRVGYTF
TRBV6-5,CASSYSGTVQNEAFF
TRBV11-2,CASSLLAGAYTGELFF
TRBV12-5,CASGLVGGDRGTEAFF
TRBV3-1/TRBV3-2,CASSQDQGNYGYTF
TRBV5-4,CASSPGQGRLDTEAFF
TRBV4-1,CASSQVFGQISYEQYF
TRBV11-2,CASSAFTDTQYF
TRBV2,CASTEGDKETQYF
TRBV19,CASTHNSGLRRDTQYF
TRBV6-5,CASSSGTGNQPQHF
TRBV3-1/TRBV3-2,CASSQDFSLLRGAKNIQYF
TRBV5-1,CASSLGQGFSATGELFF
TRBV7-2,CASSLDGRGPQDTQYF
TRBV29-1,CSVRQGADTGELFF
TRBV25-1,CASTQQGPGTDTQYF
TRBV28,CASSQMAGRLGYGYTF
TRBV19,CATGLLSTDTQYF
TRBV9,CASSVAGLAGGSYNEQFF
TRBV10-2,CASSELQETQYF
TRBV4-1,CASSQFRTPNEEQFF
TRBV12-5,CASGLPSNEKLFF
TRBV5-1,CASSVGQGTDTQYF
TRBV21-1,CASSKGLSMVGEAGANVLTF
TRBV29-1,CSVGTGQGGQYF
TRBV10-3,CAIGTGNQPQHF
TRBV30,CAWSYSGKLFF
TRBV3-1/TRBV3-2,CASSQGGSYNEQFF
TRBV28,CASSASGGSSNTQYF